The 5 T cell receptor beta chains given below trace back to one sample, sequenced in a study of radiotherapy plus CTLA-4 blockade in lung cancer. The method was immunoSEQ multiplex PCR; TCRdb's version includes in-frame clones alone and lacks a portion of them. The sample records some 50,000 clones, more than 65% being singletons. Sequenced here: peripheral blood, sampled from a patient treated with radiotherapy plus ipilimumab. All receptors come from a human donor with non-small cell lung cancer who had a partial response to radiotherapy plus ipilimumab.

V gene TRBV10-3 combines with J gene TRBJ2-1; 12 bases are shared with TRBD2. J was trimmed by 4 bases and V by 0 bases; bases with no gene match: 1. The germline gives CDR1 ENHRY, CDR2 SYGVKD. This CDR3 contains 16 residues. CDR3 amino acids: CAISESGTSGYNEQFF. The CDR3 nucleotides read TGTGCCATCAGTGAGTCCGGGACTAGCGGGTACAATGAGCAGTTCTTC.

V usage is TRBV4-2 and J usage is TRBJ2-1; 12 nucleotides line up with TRBD2. The V segment lost 7 bases and the J segment 2 bases; nucleotides outside the gene matches: 6. Germline lookup yields CDR1 LGHNA and CDR2 YNFKEQ. This CDR3 has 16 residues. The DNA of the CDR3 is TGTGCCAGCACCCTATCTAGCGGGGGGGCCTACAATGAGCAGTTCTTC. The encoded protein is CASTLSSGGAYNEQFF.

The chain joins TRBV19 to TRBJ1-1; no firm D call. Germline V CDR1 and CDR2: LNHDA, SQIVND (reference sequence). The CDR3 totals 15 residues. The V end lost 1 base, the J end lost 0 bases, and 9 bases lay between the germline ends. The CDR3 DNA sequence: TGTGCCAGTAGTATAGGCAAGGGAGTGAACACTGAAGCTTTCTTT. Translation: CASSIGKGVNTEAFF.

The chain carries TRBV27 and TRBJ2-7; possible D gene TRBD1, 6 bases. This CDR3 has 14 residues. V was cut by 1 base and J by 2 bases, with 9 bases left in between. Germline assignment: CDR1 MNHEY and CDR2 SMNVEV (reference sequence). DNA for the CDR3: TGTGCCAGCAGTTTATACAGGGCCACCTACGAGCAGTACTTC. Encoded protein: CASSLYRATYEQYF.

The chain is built from TRBV6-5 and TRBJ1-1; D remains unclear. This CDR3 spans 14 amino acids. Trimming cost V 0 bases and J 2 bases, with 7 bases left between them. Germline V gene sequence: CDR1 MNHEY, CDR2 SVGAGI. The CDR3 region has the DNA TGTGCCAGCAGTTACTCCGGACTTAACACTGAAGCTTTCTTT. Translated, it gives CASSYSGLNTEAFF.